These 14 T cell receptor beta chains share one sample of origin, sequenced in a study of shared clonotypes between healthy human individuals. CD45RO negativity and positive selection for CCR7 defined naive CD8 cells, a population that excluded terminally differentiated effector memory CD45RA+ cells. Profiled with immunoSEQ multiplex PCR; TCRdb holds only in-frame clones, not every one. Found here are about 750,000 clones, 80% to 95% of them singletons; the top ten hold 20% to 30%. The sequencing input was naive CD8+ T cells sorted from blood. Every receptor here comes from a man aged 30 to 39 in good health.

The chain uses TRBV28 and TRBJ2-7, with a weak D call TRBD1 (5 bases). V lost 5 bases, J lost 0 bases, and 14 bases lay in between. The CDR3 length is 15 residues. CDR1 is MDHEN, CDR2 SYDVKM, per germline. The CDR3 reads CASSPSGASSYEQYF. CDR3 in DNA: TGTGCCAGCAGTCCGTCTGGGGCGAGCTCCTACGAGCAGTACTTC.

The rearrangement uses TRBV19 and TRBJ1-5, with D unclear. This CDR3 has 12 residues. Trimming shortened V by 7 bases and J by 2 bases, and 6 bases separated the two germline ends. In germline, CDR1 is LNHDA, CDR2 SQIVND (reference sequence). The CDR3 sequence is CASTGRNQPQHF. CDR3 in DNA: TGTGCCAGTACCGGGCGCAATCAGCCCCAGCATTTT.

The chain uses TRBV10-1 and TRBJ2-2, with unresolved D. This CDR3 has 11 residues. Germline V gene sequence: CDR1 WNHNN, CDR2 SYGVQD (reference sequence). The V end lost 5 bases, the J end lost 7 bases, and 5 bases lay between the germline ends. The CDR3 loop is CASSSGGELFF. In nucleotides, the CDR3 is TGCGCCAGCAGTTCTGGCGGGGAGCTGTTTTTT.

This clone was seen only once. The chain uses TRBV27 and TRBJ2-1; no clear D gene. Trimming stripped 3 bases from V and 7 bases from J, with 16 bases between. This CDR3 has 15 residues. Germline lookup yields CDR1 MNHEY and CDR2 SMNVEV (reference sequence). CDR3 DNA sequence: TGTGCCAGCAGTTTCACCATTAGCCTTCGTAATGAGCAGTTCTTC. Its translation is CASSFTISLRNEQFF.

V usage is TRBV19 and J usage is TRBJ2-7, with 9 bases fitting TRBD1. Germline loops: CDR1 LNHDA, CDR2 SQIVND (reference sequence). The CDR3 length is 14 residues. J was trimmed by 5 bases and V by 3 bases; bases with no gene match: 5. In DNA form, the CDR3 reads TGTGCCAGTAGTATTGGACAGGGGTTCAACGAGCAGTACTTC. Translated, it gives CASSIGQGFNEQYF.

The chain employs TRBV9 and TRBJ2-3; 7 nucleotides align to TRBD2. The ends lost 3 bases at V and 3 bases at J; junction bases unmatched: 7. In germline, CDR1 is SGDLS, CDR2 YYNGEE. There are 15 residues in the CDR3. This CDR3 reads CASSGGGSSTDTQYF. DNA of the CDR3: TGTGCCAGCAGCGGTGGCGGGAGCAGTACAGATACGCAGTATTTT.

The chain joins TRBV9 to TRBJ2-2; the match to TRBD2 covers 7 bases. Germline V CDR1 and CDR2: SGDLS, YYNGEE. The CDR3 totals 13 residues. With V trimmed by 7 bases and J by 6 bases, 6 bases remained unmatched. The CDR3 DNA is TGTGCCAGCGGTGGCGGGAGCCCCGGGGAGCTGTTTTTT. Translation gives CASGGGSPGELFF.

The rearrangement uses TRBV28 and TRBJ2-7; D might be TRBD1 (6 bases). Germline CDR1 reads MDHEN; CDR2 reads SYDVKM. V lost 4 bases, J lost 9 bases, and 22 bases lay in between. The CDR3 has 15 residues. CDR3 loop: CASSSTWKYGGLQYF. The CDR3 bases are TGTGCCAGCAGTTCGACATGGAAGTATGGGGGCCTGCAGTACTTC. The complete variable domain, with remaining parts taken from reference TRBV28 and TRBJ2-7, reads DVKVTQSSRYLVKRTGEKVFLECVQDMDHENMFWYRQDPGLGLRLIYFSYDVKMKEKGDIPEGYSVSREKKERFSLILESASTNQTSMYLCASSSTWKYGGLQYFGPGTRLTVT.

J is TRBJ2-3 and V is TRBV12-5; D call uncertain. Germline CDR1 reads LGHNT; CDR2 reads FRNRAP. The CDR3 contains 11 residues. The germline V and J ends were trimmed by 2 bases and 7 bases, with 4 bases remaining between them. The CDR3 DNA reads TGTGCTAGTGGTTTGCAGCATACGCAGTATTTT. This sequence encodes CASGLQHTQYF.

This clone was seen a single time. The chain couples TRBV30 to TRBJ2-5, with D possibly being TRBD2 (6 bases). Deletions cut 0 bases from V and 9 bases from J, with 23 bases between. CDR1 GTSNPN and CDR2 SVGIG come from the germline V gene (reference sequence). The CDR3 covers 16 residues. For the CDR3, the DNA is TGTGCCTGGAGTGTACTGGGACTCCGCGGGCAAAGGGCCCAGTACTTC. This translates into CAWSVLGLRGQRAQYF.

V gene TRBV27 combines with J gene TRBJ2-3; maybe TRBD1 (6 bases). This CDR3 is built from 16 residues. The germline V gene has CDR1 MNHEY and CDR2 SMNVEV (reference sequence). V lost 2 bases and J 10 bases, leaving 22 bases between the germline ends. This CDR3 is CASSLLDSLLQGSQYF. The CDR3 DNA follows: TGTGCCAGCAGTTTACTGGACAGTTTATTACAGGGTTCGCAGTATTTT.

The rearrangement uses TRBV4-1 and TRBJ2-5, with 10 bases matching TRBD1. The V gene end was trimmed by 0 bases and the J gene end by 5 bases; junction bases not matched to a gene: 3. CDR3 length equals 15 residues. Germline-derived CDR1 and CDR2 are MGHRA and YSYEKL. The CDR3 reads CASSQDGDRGETQYF. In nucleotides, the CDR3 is TGCGCCAGCAGCCAAGATGGGGACAGGGGTGAGACCCAGTACTTC.

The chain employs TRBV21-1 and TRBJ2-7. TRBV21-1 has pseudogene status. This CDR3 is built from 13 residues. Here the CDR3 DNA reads TGTGCCAGCAGCAAAGGGGTGTTAGGGGAGCAGTACTTC. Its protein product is CASSKGVLGEQYF.

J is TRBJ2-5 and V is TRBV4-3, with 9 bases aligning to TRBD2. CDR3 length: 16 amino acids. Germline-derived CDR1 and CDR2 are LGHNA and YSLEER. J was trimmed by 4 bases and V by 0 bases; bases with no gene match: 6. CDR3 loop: CASSQEASGILETQYF. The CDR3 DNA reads TGCGCCAGCAGCCAAGAAGCTAGCGGGATATTAGAGACCCAGTACTTC.